Sequencing of this T cell receptor (beta chain) was carried out in a study of CD8 T cells in ankylosing spondylitis. General study points: Disease-linked clones had a CD8+ phenotype and relatively low frequency in peripheral blood.

Germline trimming cut 5 bases from V and 8 bases from J; bases unmatched to any gene: 8. The CDR3 is made up of 14 amino acids. TCRdb used MiXCR to reprocess the 5' RACE reads, holding one entry per CDR3 protein. The repertoire has about 160,000 distinct CDR3 sequences, around 8.9% of them found once; the top ten carry about 15%. A few counts support this clonotype. Antigen unknown. The V gene is TRBV12-3 or TRBV12-4, the J gene TRBJ2-1, with 8 nucleotides matching TRBD2. The sample was blood, either unsorted or a sorted T cell fraction (not recorded which). This TCR came from a female donor with ankylosing spondylitis or in good health (not recorded which). The CDR3 loop is CASSGSGLGDEQFF. In DNA, the CDR3 is TGTGCCAGCAGTGGGTCGGGACTAGGTGATGAGCAGTTCTTC.